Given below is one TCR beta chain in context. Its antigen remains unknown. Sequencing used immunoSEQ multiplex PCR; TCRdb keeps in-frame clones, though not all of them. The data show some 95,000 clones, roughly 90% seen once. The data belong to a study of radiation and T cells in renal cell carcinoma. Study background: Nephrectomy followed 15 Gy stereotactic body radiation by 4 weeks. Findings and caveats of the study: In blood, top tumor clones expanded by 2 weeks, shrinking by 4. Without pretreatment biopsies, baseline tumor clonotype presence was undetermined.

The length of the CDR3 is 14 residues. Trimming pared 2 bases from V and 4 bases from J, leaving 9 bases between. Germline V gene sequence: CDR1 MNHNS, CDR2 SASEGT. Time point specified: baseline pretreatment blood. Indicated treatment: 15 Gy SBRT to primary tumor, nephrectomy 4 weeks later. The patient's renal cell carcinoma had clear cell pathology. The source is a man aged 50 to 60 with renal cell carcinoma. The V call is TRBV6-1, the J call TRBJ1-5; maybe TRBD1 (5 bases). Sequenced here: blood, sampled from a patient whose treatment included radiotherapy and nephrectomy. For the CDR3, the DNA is TGTGCCAGCAGTGAAAGGGGAGGGAATCAGCCCCAGCATTTT. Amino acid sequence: CASSERGGNQPQHF.